What follows describes a single T cell receptor beta chain. Its antigen is unknown. J gave up 3 bases and V 4 bases, and 0 bases lay outside the gene matches. Germline CDR1 is GTSNPN and CDR2 is SVGIG (reference sequence). The CDR3 totals 13 residues. Here immunoSEQ multiplex PCR was the method, and the copy in TCRdb shows in-frame clones only, minus some. This sample carries approximately 110,000 clones, roughly 85% of them seen once, and the ten largest clones take about 2.5%. This sample was included in a study of T cell responses to AZD1222 COVID-19 vaccine. General study points: Sampling that yielded the repertoires occurred only after the peak T cell response. With two AZD1222 doses given, Spike-specific TCR breadth and depth both rose. A reported finding is that nearly half of spike-specific TCRs target unmutated variant regions.

This TCR was recovered from an adult who received the AZD1222 COVID-19 vaccine. The rearrangement uses TRBV30 and TRBJ1-6; TRBD1 agrees at 7 bases. The sequencing here drew on peripheral blood, taken 28 days after the second AZD1222 dose. The CDR3 bases are TGTGCCTGGACAGGGGGCTATAATTCACCCCTCCACTTT. This sequence encodes CAWTGGYNSPLHF. The full variable domain, in which reference TRBV30 and TRBJ1-6 provide the parts outside the CDR3, is SQTIHQWPATLVQPVGSPLSLECTVEGTSNPNLYWYRQAAGRGLQLLFYSVGIGQISSEVPQNLSASRPQDRQFILSSKKLLLSDSGFYLCAWTGGYNSPLHFGNGTRLTVT.